This entry features one T cell receptor beta chain sequence. No antigen is known for it. Primers used in a second PCR of about 6 to 11 cycles were a sample-barcoded 5' primer and a J-beta primer mix. A tag from a template-switch adaptor with 12 random nucleotides marked each cDNA molecule. TCRdb re-called the 5' RACE reads with MiXCR, one entry per CDR3 protein. The sample yields under 1 million distinct CDR3 sequences, under 55% seen once. V was shortened by 5 bases and J by 7 bases, with 12 bases between the two germline ends. This CDR3 is built from 13 residues. Germline V lookup: CDR1 SEHNR, CDR2 FQNEAQ (reference sequence). Researchers report isolating at least 6.5 million PBMCs per sample. These data come from a study of blood T cells in healthy people across ages. The study's findings and limits: A greater number of naive CD4+ cells and higher diversity distinguished long-lived donors from aged donors.

The clonotype originates from a man aged 60-69 years in good health. The chain links TRBV7-9 to TRBJ2-1; D may be TRBD2 (6 bases). Specimen: blood. The DNA for the CDR3 is TGTGCCAGCAGCCCAAGGGCGGGGAATGAGCAGTTCTTC. Translating it yields CASSPRAGNEQFF.